These 32 T cell receptor beta chains share one sample of origin, sequenced in a study of human T cells and chemical hapten exposure. MiXCR was run by TCRdb on the RACE reads, yielding one entry per CDR3 protein. Here the sample spans tens of thousands of distinct CDR3 sequences, about 8% being singletons. Described time point: patch test 2, 6 weeks after DPC sensitization. This sample's treatment: therapeutic diphenylcyclopropenone sensitization with weekly scalp DPC. This specimen consisted of whole blood, obtained in connection with sensitization to the hapten diphenylcyclopropenone (DPC). The receptors derive from a woman aged 45-60 years with alopecia areata. Some clones in this sample may be carry-over from other donors' samples.

This clonotype has ten or more counts. The chain recombines TRBV6-2 or TRBV6-3 with TRBJ2-1; no clear D gene. Trimming removed 8 bases at V and 5 bases at J, with 13 bases between. This CDR3 is built from 13 residues. Germline CDR1 is MNHEY and CDR2 is SVGEGT. This chain's CDR3 is CASRWKPDNEQFF. CDR3 in DNA: TGTGCCAGCCGGTGGAAGCCAGACAATGAGCAGTTCTTC.

The genes are TRBV5-1 and TRBJ1-1; no definite D call. The germline CDR1 and CDR2 sequences are SGHRS and YFSETQ. This CDR3 is built from 14 residues. Trimming stripped 0 bases from V and 1 base from J, with 7 bases between. The CDR3 DNA sequence: TGCGCCAGCAGCTTGGGGTCGGGGAACACTGAAGCTTTCTTT. It translates to CASSLGSGNTEAFF.

A few counts support this clonotype. The rearrangement links TRBV11-2 to TRBJ1-3; 9 bases fit TRBD1. CDR3 length equals 15 residues. J was trimmed by 4 bases and V by 5 bases; bases with no gene match: 6. Germline V gene lookup returns CDR1 SGHAT and CDR2 FQNNGV. CDR3 loop: CASSVGTGPGNTIYF. As DNA, the CDR3 is TGTGCCAGCAGCGTAGGGACAGGGCCGGGAAACACCATATATTTT.

The chain combines TRBV5-1 with TRBJ2-5; 7 nucleotides match TRBD2. This CDR3 contains 15 residues. Germline CDR1 and CDR2: SGHRS and YFSETQ. V lost 3 bases to trimming and J lost 2 bases; unmatched junction nucleotides: 7. The CDR3 DNA sequence: TGCGCCAGCAGCTCTAGCGTCGGGGGGCAAGAGACCCAGTACTTC. This gives the protein CASSSSVGGQETQYF.

The table lists this clonotype with a few counts. The chain carries TRBV7-9 and TRBJ2-7, with D hard to call. Germline assignment: CDR1 SEHNR and CDR2 FQNEAQ (reference sequence). The length of the CDR3 is 16 residues. Trimming took 4 bases from V and 0 from J, leaving 16 bases between them. The CDR3 sequence: CASSSDKGLSSYEQYF. For the CDR3, the DNA is TGTGCCAGCAGCTCTGACAAGGGTTTGAGCTCCTACGAGCAGTACTTC.

This clonotype was detected only a few times. The chain is built from TRBV27 and TRBJ2-1; 9 positions agree with TRBD1. The V gene end was trimmed by 3 bases and the J gene end by 3 bases; junction bases not matched to a gene: 3. There are 15 residues in the CDR3. Germline V gene sequence: CDR1 MNHEY, CDR2 SMNVEV (reference sequence). The CDR3 sequence is CASSFGDRDYNEQFF. In nucleotides, the CDR3 is TGTGCCAGCAGTTTTGGGGACAGGGACTACAATGAGCAGTTCTTC.

This clonotype was seen only a few times. CDR3 nucleotide sequence: TGTGCCAGCAGCAGGGGAGGGCTTAATGAAAAACTGTTTTTT. Encoded protein: CASSRGGLNEKLFF. This chain joins TRBV27 and TRBJ1-4, with D perhaps TRBD1 (6 bases). The CDR3 runs to 14 residues. V was clipped by 6 bases and J by 4 bases, with 12 bases between them. Germline-derived CDR1 and CDR2 are MNHEY and SMNVEV (reference sequence).

This clonotype turned up a few times. The rearrangement uses TRBV10-3 and TRBJ2-2, with 10 bases identical to TRBD1. Per the germline V gene, CDR1 is ENHRY and CDR2 is SYGVKD. V lost 6 bases to trimming and J lost 6 bases; unmatched junction nucleotides: 10. The CDR3 has 16 residues. The CDR3 sequence is CAIRPTRDRGSGELFF. The CDR3 bases are TGTGCCATCAGGCCGACGAGGGACAGGGGTTCCGGGGAGCTGTTTTTT.

This clonotype was picked up a small number of times. The chain links TRBV24-1 to TRBJ1-3; possibly TRBD1 for D (5 bases). The CDR3 contains 19 residues. Looked up from germline, CDR1 is KGHDR and CDR2 is SFDVKD. V lost 2 bases and J 1 base, leaving 20 bases between the germline ends. The CDR3 DNA is TGTGCCACCAGTGATTGTTGGGGGGTCCGGCAGGAGTCTGGAAACACCATATATTTT. Protein sequence: CATSDCWGVRQESGNTIYF.

This clonotype has at least ten counts. The gene calls are TRBV3-1 and TRBJ2-3, with a tentative D call TRBD2 (6 bases). V dropped 4 bases and J dropped 5 bases, with 16 bases sitting between them. Germline CDR1 reads LGHDT; CDR2 reads YNNKEL (reference sequence). The CDR3 has 15 residues. The CDR3 coding sequence is TGTGCCAGCAGCCCCCGGTTAGCGGAAGGAGATACGCAGTATTTT. It codes for CASSPRLAEGDTQYF.

This clonotype was seen only a few times. The CDR3, as DNA: TGTGCCATCAGTGAGATGCGGGGTACCACCGGGGAGCTGTTTTTT. Residues: CAISEMRGTTGELFF. The V gene is TRBV10-3, the J gene TRBJ2-2, with D tentatively TRBD2 (6 bases). Between the trimmed V and J ends, which lost 2 bases and 4 bases, there was a span of 11 bases. Looked up from germline, CDR1 is ENHRY and CDR2 is SYGVKD. This CDR3 contains 15 residues.

The chain employs TRBV15 and TRBJ1-4; TRBD1 matches 7 bases. The CDR3 length is 14 residues. J lost 9 bases, V lost 11 bases, and 15 bases had no gene match. From germline, CDR1 is LNHNV and CDR2 YYDKDF (reference sequence). CDR3 sequence reads: CAHAKGGGDKKLFF. CDR3 nucleotide sequence: TGTGCCCACGCGAAAGGGGGCGGCGATAAAAAACTGTTTTTT. The complete variable domain, with remaining parts taken from reference TRBV15 and TRBJ1-4, reads DAMVIQNPRYQVTQFGKPVTLSCSQTLNHNVMYWYQQKSSQAPKLLFHYYDKDFNNEADTPDNFQSRRPNTSFCFLDIRSPGLGDTAMYLCAHAKGGGDKKLFFGSGTQLSVL.

The chain joins TRBV5-4 to TRBJ2-6; no definite D call. The CDR3 contains 18 residues. With 3 bases removed from V and 0 bases from J, the gap between germline ends came to 16 bases. From germline, CDR1 is SGHNT and CDR2 YYREEE (reference sequence). Here the CDR3 reads CASSSDHGRFSGANVLTF. CDR3 in DNA: TGTGCCAGCAGCTCGGACCACGGTCGGTTCTCTGGGGCCAACGTCCTGACTTTC. Combining the CDR3 with reference TRBV5-4 and TRBJ2-6 gives the whole variable domain ETGVTQSPTHLIKTRGQQVTLRCSSQSGHNTVSWYQQALGQGPQFIFQYYREEENGRGNFPPRFSGLQFPNYSSELNVNALELDDSALYLCASSSDHGRFSGANVLTFGAGSRLTVL.

This clonotype appeared a few times. Here the CDR3 reads CSARGDVGAGEQFF. The CDR3 DNA sequence: TGCAGTGCTAGAGGTGATGTAGGAGCCGGCGAGCAGTTCTTC. This chain links TRBV20-1 with TRBJ2-1, with D unresolved. The CDR3 has 14 residues. The germline V and J ends were trimmed by 1 base and 10 bases, with 17 bases remaining between them. The germline CDR1 and CDR2 sequences are DFQATT and SNEGSKA (reference sequence).

The sample holds a few counts of this clonotype. The chain employs TRBV3-1 and TRBJ2-5, with 7 bases fitting TRBD1. The V and J ends lost 7 bases and 2 bases, in that order; junction bases with no gene match: 7. The CDR3 sequence is 14 residues long. The germline gives CDR1 LGHDT, CDR2 YNNKEL (reference sequence). This chain's CDR3 is CASNRMTGQETQYF. In DNA form, the CDR3 reads TGTGCCAGCAACCGGATGACAGGGCAAGAGACCCAGTACTTC.

This clonotype showed up just a few times. The chain uses TRBV20-1 and TRBJ2-5; D gene ambiguous. The CDR3 is made up of 12 amino acids. Germline values: CDR1 DFQATT, CDR2 SNEGSKA (reference sequence). V gave up 3 bases and J gave up 6 bases, with 11 bases separating them. CDR3 protein: CSASAQHQTQYF. DNA for the CDR3: TGCAGTGCTAGCGCCCAACACCAGACCCAGTACTTC.

The J gene is TRBJ2-2, the V gene TRBV29-1; 8 positions agree with TRBD1. Germline CDR1 SQVTM, CDR2 ANQGSEA. V lost 6 bases to trimming and J lost 1 base; unmatched junction nucleotides: 10. This CDR3 is built from 16 residues. The CDR3 DNA sequence: TGCAGCGTCCTCCCCGGGACAGGACAGAACACCGGGGAGCTGTTTTTT. Protein sequence: CSVLPGTGQNTGELFF.

DNA of the CDR3: TGTGCCAGCAGTCACGGACAGGGGGGACTACTGTTTTTT. Its translation: CASSHGQGGLLFF. The chain couples TRBV27 to TRBJ1-4, with 10 bases aligning to TRBD1. Per germline, CDR1 MNHEY and CDR2 SMNVEV (reference sequence). This CDR3 contains 13 residues. The trim removed 5 bases at V and 13 bases at J, leaving 7 bases unmatched.

A few counts support this clonotype. The chain carries TRBV5-1 and TRBJ1-1, with D tentatively TRBD1 (5 bases). CDR1 is SGHRS and CDR2 is YFSETQ in the germline V gene. The V gene lost 3 bases and the J gene lost 0 bases, with 12 bases spanning the gap. CDR3 length equals 15 residues. CDR3 sequence: CASSSGRTLNTEAFF. The CDR3 DNA sequence: TGCGCCAGCAGCTCGGGACGGACTCTGAACACTGAAGCTTTCTTT.

This clonotype was recorded a few times. The chain employs TRBV29-1 and TRBJ2-2, with D possibly matching TRBD2 (7 bases). CDR3 length: 13 amino acids. V dropped 5 bases and J dropped 7 bases, with 14 bases sitting between them. Germline values: CDR1 SQVTM, CDR2 ANQGSEA. CDR3 sequence: CSVPRRGGGELFF. For the CDR3, the DNA is TGCAGCGTTCCGCGTAGGGGGGGCGGGGAGCTGTTTTTT.

V gene TRBV20-1 combines with J gene TRBJ1-5, with 9 bases identical to TRBD1. The germline CDR1 and CDR2 sequences are DFQATT and SNEGSKA (reference sequence). This CDR3 spans 15 amino acids. With V trimmed by 3 bases and J by 3 bases, 6 bases remained unmatched. This chain's CDR3 is CSARAQGANNQPQHF. In DNA, the CDR3 is TGCAGTGCTAGGGCACAGGGGGCGAACAATCAGCCCCAGCATTTT.

The rearrangement uses TRBV28 and TRBJ2-7; tentative D call: TRBD2 (6 bases). Germline-derived CDR1 and CDR2 are MDHEN and SYDVKM. The CDR3 sequence is 14 residues long. V was clipped by 3 bases and J by 6 bases, with 15 bases between them. The CDR3 region is CASSFGGSLFEQYF. The CDR3 bases are TGTGCCAGCAGTTTCGGGGGATCATTGTTCGAGCAGTACTTC.

This clonotype was recorded many times. The chain has TRBV7-2 and TRBJ1-5, with 9 bases matching TRBD1. Trimming removed 4 bases from V and 9 bases from J; junction bases left unmatched: 10. Germline V gives CDR1 SGHTA, CDR2 FQGNSA. The CDR3 consists of 15 residues. CDR3 residues: CASSSTGDRGLPQHF. The CDR3 bases are TGTGCCAGCAGCTCCACCGGTGACAGGGGGTTGCCCCAGCATTTT.

This chain uses TRBV2 with TRBJ1-6; TRBD1 matches 7 bases. CDR1 and CDR2 (germline): SNHLY, FYNNEI. The CDR3 is 15 residues long. J gave up 12 bases and V 5 bases, and 13 bases lay outside the gene matches. The chain's CDR3 is CASSSGTAESQPLHF. CDR3 nucleotides: TGTGCCAGCAGTTCCGGGACAGCGGAATCTCAACCCCTCCACTTT. The whole variable domain, remainder taken from reference TRBV2 and TRBJ1-6, is EPEVTQTPSHQVTQMGQEVILRCVPISNHLYFYWYRQILGQKVEFLVSFYNNEISEKSEIFDDQFSVERPDGSNFTLKIRSTKLEDSAMYFCASSSGTAESQPLHFGNGTRLTVT.

This clonotype was detected a few times. The chain joins TRBV7-9 to TRBJ1-1; D gene ambiguous. Trimming cost V 7 bases and J 2 bases, with 17 bases left between them. Germline-derived CDR1 and CDR2 are SEHNR and FQNEAQ (reference sequence). The CDR3 consists of 15 residues. The CDR3 bases are TGTGCCAGCACCCCGGTGGATCGGGGAAACACTGAAGCTTTCTTT. The encoded protein is CASTPVDRGNTEAFF.

This clonotype was counted at least ten times. V and J are TRBV27 and TRBJ1-1, with D possibly TRBD1 on 6 matching bases. Germline V lookup: CDR1 MNHEY, CDR2 SMNVEV (reference sequence). Trimming took off 4 bases at V and 4 bases at J, with 16 bases between the two ends. This CDR3 spans 15 amino acids. The CDR3 reads CASSSPLTGRTEAFF. CDR3 bases: TGTGCCAGCAGTTCCCCCCTAACAGGGCGCACTGAAGCTTTCTTT.

V is TRBV5-1 and J is TRBJ1-1; the D is unclear. The CDR3 sequence is 13 residues long. Germline V CDR1 and CDR2: SGHRS, YFSETQ. Deletions cut 1 base from V and 4 bases from J, with 8 bases between. The CDR3 protein is CASSLIEGTEAFF. The CDR3, as DNA: TGCGCCAGCAGCTTGATTGAGGGCACTGAAGCTTTCTTT.

J is TRBJ2-7 and V is TRBV7-2; D unresolved. Between the trimmed V and J ends, which lost 5 bases and 2 bases, there was a span of 7 bases. CDR1 is SGHTA, CDR2 FQGNSA, per germline. There are 12 residues in the CDR3. The CDR3 protein is CASSHRAYEQYF. The CDR3 DNA reads as TGTGCCAGCAGCCACAGAGCCTACGAGCAGTACTTC.

This clonotype came up a few times. The chain has TRBV5-1 and TRBJ1-1, with D possibly matching TRBD1 (6 bases). Germline V gene sequence: CDR1 SGHRS, CDR2 YFSETQ. The CDR3 contains 16 residues. V lost 0 bases to trimming and J lost 7 bases, with 19 bases between them. The CDR3 nucleotides are TGCGCCAGCAGCTTGGCTGGGGGCACCGTGGCTAATGAAGCTTTCTTT. It translates to CASSLAGGTVANEAFF. The whole variable domain, remainder taken from reference TRBV5-1 and TRBJ1-1, is KAGVTQTPRYLIKTRGQQVTLSCSPISGHRSVSWYQQTPGQGLQFLFEYFSETQRNKGNFPGRFSGRQFSNSRSEMNVSTLELGDSALYLCASSLAGGTVANEAFFGQGTRLTVV.

This clonotype was detected many times. The rearrangement uses TRBV2 and TRBJ1-1; the D is unclear. V lost 1 base, J lost 10 bases, and 10 bases lay in between. Germline V gene sequence: CDR1 SNHLY, CDR2 FYNNEI. There are 12 residues in the CDR3. CDR3 loop: CASSEGFRGAFF. The CDR3 DNA is TGTGCCAGCAGTGAAGGGTTCCGGGGAGCTTTCTTT.

This clonotype appeared a few times. The chain is built from TRBV12-3 or TRBV12-4 and TRBJ2-7; D perhaps matches TRBD1 (6 bases). This CDR3 region has 12 residues. V lost 3 bases and J lost 13, with 16 bases in between. The CDR3 here is CASSFQGSADYF. The CDR3, as DNA: TGTGCCAGCAGTTTTCAGGGGTCGGCCGACTACTTC.

This clonotype was detected only a few times. CDR3 amino acids: CASSFLAGANVLTF. The CDR3 nucleotides are TGTGCCAGCAGTTTTCTAGCTGGGGCCAACGTCCTGACTTTC. V and J are TRBV6-2 or TRBV6-3 and TRBJ2-6; no reliable D call. The CDR3 loop spans 14 amino acids. The germline CDR1 and CDR2 sequences are MNHEY and SVGEGT. Trimming took 4 bases from V and 2 from J, leaving 6 bases between them.